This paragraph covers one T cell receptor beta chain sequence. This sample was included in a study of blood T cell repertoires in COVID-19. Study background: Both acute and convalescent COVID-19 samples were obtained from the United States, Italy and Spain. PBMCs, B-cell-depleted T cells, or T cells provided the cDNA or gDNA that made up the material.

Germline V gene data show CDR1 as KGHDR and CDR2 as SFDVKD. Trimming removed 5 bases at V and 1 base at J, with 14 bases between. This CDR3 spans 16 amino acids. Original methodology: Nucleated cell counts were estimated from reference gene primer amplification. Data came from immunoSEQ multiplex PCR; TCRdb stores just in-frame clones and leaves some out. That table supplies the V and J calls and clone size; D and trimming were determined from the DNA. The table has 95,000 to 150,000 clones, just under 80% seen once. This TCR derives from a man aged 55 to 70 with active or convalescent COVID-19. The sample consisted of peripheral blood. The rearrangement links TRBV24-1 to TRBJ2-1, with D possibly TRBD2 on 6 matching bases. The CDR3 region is CATSGSTGESYNEQFF. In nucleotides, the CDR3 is TGTGCCACCAGTGGCTCGACGGGGGAGTCCTACAATGAGCAGTTCTTC.